Reported below is one TCR beta chain. Only in-frame clones appear in the TCRdb table, and some are missing; sequencing was by immunoSEQ multiplex PCR. Among approximately 51,000 clones listed, about 90% were seen once. The data originate from a study of T cell changes during pregnancy in multiple sclerosis. CDR1 SEHNR and CDR2 FQNEAQ come from the germline V gene (reference sequence). The V and J ends lost 0 bases and 3 bases, in that order; junction bases with no gene match: 5. This CDR3 spans 16 amino acids. Here the sequenced sample was CD4+ T cells from peripheral blood mononuclear cells, taken after pregnancy. The chain links TRBV7-9 to TRBJ2-4, with 7 bases matching TRBD2. The TCR comes from a female donor with multiple sclerosis, enrolled in a pregnancy study. CDR3 in amino acids: CASSLAGGPGKNIQYF. DNA for the CDR3: TGTGCCAGCAGCTTAGCGGGAGGGCCGGGCAAAAACATTCAGTACTTC.